This T cell receptor beta chain was sequenced during a study of human T cells and chemical hapten exposure (dated by TCRdb to the early 2020s). In terms of the full investigation: For sensitization, 2% DPC in acetone was applied to a roughly 2 cm by roughly 2 cm area of upper inner arm skin. Patch testing was performed on the upper back with Finn chambers containing 0.01% DPC, and the patch tests were scored after 6 days according to International Contact Dermatitis Research Group standards. In alopecia patients, the study followed how the peripheral blood TCR repertoire changed in vivo over primary and secondary sensitization to diphenylcyclopropenone (DPC), a hapten. Libraries were pooled for sequencing, and per-sample TCR yields varied mainly because of small differences in library volumes within the pool. The patient cohort, mostly female, included alopecia areata with under or over 50% scalp involvement, alopecia totalis and alopecia universalis. Patient blood was sampled pre-sensitization (week 0) and at 2, 6 and about 24 weeks after DPC sensitization. Approximately 28 alopecia patients provided blood for TCR sequencing at one to four time points (pre-sensitization, 2, 6 and 24 weeks). Patients additionally received weekly therapeutic DPC doses to the scalp throughout the approximately 25-week study period.

The time point label here, explained by the study, means: patch test 3, about 24 weeks after DPC sensitization. The treatment or condition tag for this specimen amounts to: therapeutic diphenylcyclopropenone sensitization with weekly scalp DPC. At every patch-test visit, the blood draw took place before the patch test was put on. Eligible patients were aged 18 to 70, diagnosed with alopecia, deemed suitable for DPC therapy, and excluded if pregnant. Total RNA was extracted from unfractionated whole blood that had been collected in Tempus Blood RNA tubes. The research as a whole found: Expanded TCRs formed significantly more large CDR3 similarity clusters than pre-sensitization or healthy control sets, consistent with antigen-driven responses. Repeated subsampling changed both the strength of the expansion versus patch-test correlation and the threshold at which the correlation became significant. Patch test score was positively correlated with the number of PT1 expanded TCRs, with significance at thresholds 8, 16 and 32 but not at 4. The number of TCRs above 1 in 1000 frequency did not change with DPC sensitization; there was no evidence of global repertoire structure alterations. Because every patient had alopecia, a presumed autoimmune disease, the patients' immune response might differ from that of healthy individuals.

V and J are truncated by 2 bases and 5 bases respectively, leaving an intervening sequence of 6 bases. The CDR3 spans 12 residues, from the cysteine through the phenylalanine. CDR3 DNA is the only sequence kept; it has 36 bases, read in frame from the first base. CDR1 and CDR2, per the germline V gene, are SGHTA and FQGNSA. The sample holds many counts of this clonotype. This clone's antigen is unknown. Per-base quality was not reported, and no clone a single base away is much larger than it. Library method: RACE. Sequencing took place on a NextSeq 500. Library preparation attached unique molecular identifiers to individual cDNA molecules for quantitative, reproducible TCR counting. For every blood RNA sample, sequencing covered both the TCR alpha and TCR beta chains. Regarding the original processing steps: A median of roughly 100,000 TCRs per sample was observed, with a range of about 23,224 to 690,600. V, J and CDR3 annotation of the TCR reads was performed with the Decombinator software suite. Every sample was subsampled to the same number of TCRs (28,000) for the PS versus PT1 abundance plots. TCRs were defined as expanded if absent before sensitization and observed at least eight times at the 2-week time point. The public sequencing data were trimmed at Q25 with fastp and processed into clonotypes with MiXCR by TCRdb, which kept only in-frame beta chains. One record per CDR3 amino acid sequence lists the most common genes and DNA. None of the V and J calls come from the authors' own analysis; TCRdb made them. The sample includes under 200,000 distinct CDR3 sequences, with approximately 30% observed a single time. About 2% of the sample is held by the ten biggest clonotypes.

The sequencing here drew on whole blood, taken in connection with sensitization to the hapten diphenylcyclopropenone (DPC). The sequence derives from a woman in her late teens or twenties with alopecia areata. Some clones in this sample may be carry-over from other donors' samples. The chain joins TRBV7-2 to TRBJ1-1; the D gene is not confidently resolved. In nucleotides, the sequence is TGTGCCAGCAGCTTAACTTCAACTGAAGCTTTCTTT. Translation gives CASSLTSTEAFF.